This T cell receptor beta chain was documented in a study of molecular identifiers for immune sequencing clone quantification. CDR3 size: 16 residues. Germline V gives CDR1 DFQATT, CDR2 SNEGSKA (reference sequence). V was pared by 0 bases and J by 4 bases, with 10 bases of the junction left unmatched. TCRdb re-analysed the PCR reads in MiXCR, keeping a single row per CDR3 protein. The sample lists 8,000 to 11,000 distinct CDR3 sequences; about 18% were seen once. By sample fraction, this clonotype is medium-sized. The sequence came from a human donor in good health. Some libraries in this study had Jurkat cell RNA spiked in. Sequencing used naive CD8+ T cells from blood, with Jurkat cell RNA spiked in. Subset meaning: FACS-sorted CD8+CD4-CCR7+CD45RA+ naive T cells. The J gene is TRBJ2-7, the V gene TRBV20-1; TRBD2 agrees at 9 bases. CDR3 loop: CSARDLTSGNLYEQYF. The CDR3, as DNA: TGCAGTGCTAGAGATTTGACTAGCGGAAATCTGTACGAGCAGTACTTC.